Each of the 20 T cell receptor beta chains below was sequenced from the same sample in a study of blood T cell repertoires in COVID-19. The method was immunoSEQ multiplex PCR; TCRdb's version includes in-frame clones alone and lacks a portion of them. This sample carries hundreds of thousands of clones, less than 90% of them seen once, and the ten largest clones take under 15%. The material sequenced was peripheral blood. The receptors originated from a woman between 65 and 79 years old with COVID-19, enrolled during active disease.

The rearrangement links TRBV5-4 to TRBJ1-2; D is perhaps TRBD1 (5 bases). The V end lost 0 bases, the J end lost 1 base, and 10 bases lay between the germline ends. This CDR3 spans 15 amino acids. Germline CDR1 and CDR2: SGHNT and YYREEE (reference sequence). CDR3 DNA sequence: TGTGCCAGCAGCTTGGTCGGCAGGGATAACTATGGCTACACCTTC. Amino acids: CASSLVGRDNYGYTF. Filled out from reference TRBV5-4 and TRBJ1-2, the complete variable domain reads ETGVTQSPTHLIKTRGQQVTLRCSSQSGHNTVSWYQQALGQGPQFIFQYYREEENGRGNFPPRFSGLQFPNYSSELNVNALELDDSALYLCASSLVGRDNYGYTFGSGTRLTVV.

V is TRBV10-3 and J is TRBJ2-3; 12 bases line up with TRBD2. CDR1 is ENHRY and CDR2 is SYGVKD in the germline V gene. J was trimmed by 5 bases and V by 3 bases; bases with no gene match: 9. CDR3 length: 17 residues. CDR3 region: CAISDPSSGGAVDTQYF. The CDR3 DNA reads TGTGCCATCAGTGATCCCTCTAGCGGGGGGGCCGTAGATACGCAGTATTTT.

The chain combines TRBV30 with TRBJ2-3, with D possibly being TRBD2 (6 bases). The CDR3 has 14 residues. Germline loops: CDR1 GTSNPN, CDR2 SVGIG (reference sequence). The V gene lost 0 bases and the J gene lost 6 bases, with 13 bases spanning the gap. The CDR3 is CAWSVGTPADTQYF. The CDR3 nucleotides are TGTGCCTGGAGTGTCGGGACTCCGGCGGATACGCAGTATTTT.

This chain joins TRBV19 and TRBJ2-7; tentatively, D is TRBD1 (6 bases). V lost 5 bases and J 3 bases, leaving 14 bases between the germline ends. Germline V CDR1 and CDR2: LNHDA, SQIVND (reference sequence). The CDR3 contains 14 residues. Written as DNA, the CDR3 is TGTGCCAGTAGTTCATCGACAGGCGACTACGAGCAGTACTTC. This encodes CASSSSTGDYEQYF.

This clone was detected a few times. The J gene is TRBJ1-4, the V gene TRBV6-5, with D tentatively TRBD1 (6 bases). V was shortened by 6 bases and J by 1 base, with 12 bases between the two germline ends. In germline, CDR1 is MNHEY, CDR2 SVGAGI. The length of the CDR3 is 15 residues. CDR3 nucleotides: TGTGCCAGCAGCGGACAGATCCTAACTAATGAAAAACTGTTTTTT. Encoded protein: CASSGQILTNEKLFF.

This clone was found once. The V call is TRBV27, the J call TRBJ1-2; D gene ambiguous. Germline lookup yields CDR1 MNHEY and CDR2 SMNVEV (reference sequence). The germline V and J ends were trimmed by 1 base and 8 bases, with 17 bases remaining between them. The CDR3 runs to 15 residues. Written as DNA, the CDR3 is TGTGCCAGCAGTTTATTGGGCAATGGGTGGGAGGGCTACACCTTC. Protein sequence: CASSLLGNGWEGYTF.

This chain links TRBV6-5 with TRBJ1-1; unclear D gene. Germline V gene sequence: CDR1 MNHEY, CDR2 SVGAGI. V shed 6 bases and J shed 0 bases, with 14 bases lying between them. The CDR3 is made up of 15 amino acids. CDR3 sequence: CASSLHDNLNTEAFF. The CDR3, as DNA: TGTGCCAGCAGCTTACACGATAACCTGAACACTGAAGCTTTCTTT.

The rearrangement uses TRBV5-1 and TRBJ2-4; unclear D gene. Germline V gene sequence: CDR1 SGHRS, CDR2 YFSETQ. V shed 0 bases and J shed 11 bases, with 12 bases lying between them. CDR3 size: 13 residues. The CDR3 region is CASSLGSQLVQYF. In DNA, the CDR3 is TGCGCCAGCAGCTTGGGGTCCCAGTTGGTTCAGTACTTC.

As DNA, the CDR3 is TGTGCCAGCAGCGTAGGACAGGGCATTAATCAGCCCCAGCATTTT. It encodes CASSVGQGINQPQHF. This chain connects TRBV9 to TRBJ1-5; 7 bases map to TRBD1. The CDR3 length is 15 residues. From germline, CDR1 is SGDLS and CDR2 YYNGEE. After removal of 0 bases from V and 4 bases from J, the junction contained 4 bases not matched to a gene.

The table lists this clone with a count of one. V gene TRBV13 combines with J gene TRBJ2-2; tentative D call: TRBD2 (6 bases). The CDR3 has 12 residues. In germline, CDR1 is PRHDT, CDR2 FYEKMQ (reference sequence). Trimming stripped 5 bases from V and 12 bases from J, with 13 bases between. In DNA form, the CDR3 reads TGTGCCAGCAGCCTCCGGGAGTATAAGCTGTTTTTT. Its protein product is CASSLREYKLFF.

To note about this clone: Within the sample, other DNA sequences also encode this same CDR3. V gene TRBV11-2 combines with J gene TRBJ2-7, with 8 bases matching TRBD1. V shed 3 bases and J 2 bases; nucleotides not matched to a gene: 3. The CDR3 loop spans 14 amino acids. CDR1 and CDR2 (germline): SGHAT, FQNNGV. CDR3: CASSFGTGPYEQYF. CDR3 coding DNA: TGTGCCAGCAGCTTTGGGACAGGCCCCTACGAGCAGTACTTC. The full variable domain, its missing parts supplied by reference TRBV11-2 and TRBJ2-7, is EAGVAQSPRYKIIEKRQSVAFWCNPISGHATLYWYQQILGQGPKLLIQFQNNGVVDDSQLPKDRFSAERLKGVDSTLKIQPAKLEDSAVYLCASSFGTGPYEQYFGPGTRLTVT.

The rearrangement links TRBV5-1 to TRBJ2-1, with a tentative D call TRBD1 (5 bases). The germline CDR1 and CDR2 sequences are SGHRS and YFSETQ. Trimming removed 0 bases from V and 7 bases from J, with 11 bases in between. CDR3 size: 14 residues. DNA of the CDR3: TGCGCCAGCAGCTTGGTACAGGTACAGAATGAGCAGTTCTTC. Amino acid sequence: CASSLVQVQNEQFF.

V and J are TRBV6-2 or TRBV6-3 and TRBJ1-5; perhaps TRBD1 as D (5 bases). CDR1 is MNHEY, CDR2 SVGEGT, per germline. The CDR3 is 16 residues long. V was shortened by 6 bases and J by 5 bases, with 20 bases between the two germline ends. The chain's CDR3 is CASSPQGGALDQPQHF. Written as DNA, the CDR3 is TGTGCCAGCAGCCCCCAGGGAGGGGCGTTGGATCAGCCCCAGCATTTT.

This chain links TRBV9 with TRBJ2-3, with 7 positions matching TRBD2. Trimming at V came to 0 bases and at J to 1 base, leaving 5 bases not matched to a gene. There are 16 residues in the CDR3. The germline gives CDR1 SGDLS, CDR2 YYNGEE. The CDR3 spells CASSVAGGGGTDTQYF. Here the CDR3 DNA reads TGTGCCAGCAGCGTAGCGGGCGGGGGAGGCACAGATACGCAGTATTTT. The full variable domain, its missing parts supplied by reference TRBV9 and TRBJ2-3, is DSGVTQTPKHLITATGQRVTLRCSPRSGDLSVYWYQQSLDQGLQFLIQYYNGEERAKGNILERFSAQQFPDLHSELNLSSLELGDSALYFCASSVAGGGGTDTQYFGPGTRLTVL.

V usage is TRBV27 and J usage is TRBJ1-6; 8 bases line up with TRBD1. There are 14 residues in the CDR3. Trimming at V came to 7 bases and at J to 7 bases, leaving 6 bases not matched to a gene. Germline CDR1 and CDR2: MNHEY and SMNVEV (reference sequence). Here the CDR3 DNA reads TGTGCCAGCACCCCAGGGGGCGCGAATTCACCCCTCCACTTT. This gives the protein CASTPGGANSPLHF.

V usage is TRBV19 and J usage is TRBJ2-7; 9 bases are shared with TRBD2. Trimming at V came to 3 bases and at J to 2 bases, leaving 11 bases not matched to a gene. CDR1 LNHDA and CDR2 SQIVND come from the germline V gene (reference sequence). This CDR3 is 17 amino acids long. The CDR3 spells CASSIEASGGLAYEQYF. The CDR3 coding sequence is TGTGCCAGTAGTATTGAAGCAAGCGGGGGGCTAGCCTACGAGCAGTACTTC. Based on the CDR3 plus reference TRBV19 and TRBJ2-7, the full variable domain is DGGITQSPKYLFRKEGQNVTLSCEQNLNHDAMYWYRQDPGQGLRLIYYSQIVNDFQKGDIAEGYSVSREKKESFPLTVTSAQKNPTAFYLCASSIEASGGLAYEQYFGPGTRLTVT.

The chain recombines TRBV7-2 with TRBJ1-2, with no clear D. The CDR3 length is 14 residues. V shed 5 bases and J shed 4 bases, with 14 bases lying between them. Looked up from germline, CDR1 is SGHTA and CDR2 is FQGNSA. The CDR3 nucleotides are TGTGCCAGCAGCAGGGTGGAGGACCGCTATGGCTACACCTTC. Translating gives CASSRVEDRYGYTF.

The V call is TRBV28, the J call TRBJ2-7; unclear D gene. This CDR3 has 10 residues. Germline CDR1 reads MDHEN; CDR2 reads SYDVKM. The V end lost 8 bases, the J end lost 7 bases, and 9 bases lay between the germline ends. The DNA of the CDR3 is TGTGCCAGCGGGTCCGGGGAGCAGTACTTC. It encodes CASGSGEQYF. Full variable domain (remainder filled in from reference TRBV28 and TRBJ2-7): DVKVTQSSRYLVKRTGEKVFLECVQDMDHENMFWYRQDPGLGLRLIYFSYDVKMKEKGDIPEGYSVSREKKERFSLILESASTNQTSMYLCASGSGEQYFGPGTRLTVT.

The gene calls are TRBV9 and TRBJ1-2; TRBD1 matches 7 bases. Per germline, CDR1 SGDLS and CDR2 YYNGEE. V trimming: 0 bases; J trimming: 3 bases; junction bases outside the gene matches: 5. This CDR3 region has 15 residues. The CDR3 here is CASSVGQGGDYGYTF. In nucleotides, the CDR3 is TGTGCCAGCAGCGTAGGGCAGGGGGGCGACTATGGCTACACCTTC.

The chain combines TRBV6-2 or TRBV6-3 with TRBJ1-5; 8 bases are shared with TRBD1. The V gene end was trimmed by 4 bases and the J gene end by 6 bases; junction bases not matched to a gene: 8. Germline V gene sequence: CDR1 MNHEY, CDR2 SVGEGT. The CDR3 runs 15 residues. CDR3 sequence: CASSFTDRDTQPQHF. In DNA form, the CDR3 reads TGTGCCAGCAGTTTTACGGACAGGGACACTCAGCCCCAGCATTTT.